Presented here are 6 T cell receptor beta chains from one specimen sequenced in a study of CD8 T cells in ankylosing spondylitis. Antigens of these TCRs are unknown. The study's findings and limits: Seemingly distinctive of ankylosing spondylitis blood was a TCR beta motif formed by eight highly homologous variants.

MiXCR was run by TCRdb on the 5' RACE reads, yielding one entry per CDR3 protein. The table lists more than 400,000 distinct CDR3 sequences, about 5% of them singletons, with roughly 3.5% in the top ten. The sequenced sample was blood, either unsorted or a sorted T cell fraction (not recorded which). The receptors derive from a male donor with ankylosing spondylitis.

This clonotype was recorded at least ten times. The chain links TRBV20-1 to TRBJ2-3, with TRBD2 matching over 16 bases. The V gene's germline CDR1 is DFQATT and CDR2 SNEGSKA (reference sequence). The CDR3 length is 15 residues. V was clipped by 6 bases and J by 6 bases; unmatched bases: 6. The CDR3 DNA is TGCAGTGCACCGGGACTAGCGGGGGGGCGGGATACGCAGTATTTT. Encoded protein: CSAPGLAGGRDTQYF.

This clonotype has ten or more counts. The CDR3 reads CSASSGRYNDEQFF. The CDR3 bases are TGCAGTGCTAGTTCCGGGAGATACAACGATGAGCAGTTCTTC. The rearrangement uses TRBV20-1 and TRBJ2-1, with D possibly matching TRBD2 (6 bases). V gave up 3 bases and J gave up 8 bases, with 17 bases separating them. The CDR3 sequence is 14 residues long. Germline-derived CDR1 and CDR2 are DFQATT and SNEGSKA (reference sequence).

This clonotype was observed a handful of times. The chain uses TRBV18 and TRBJ2-2, with TRBD2 as a possible D gene (6 bases). The CDR3 sequence is 16 residues long. Germline CDR1 KGHSH, CDR2 LQKENI. V was clipped by 4 bases and J by 6 bases, with 18 bases between them. DNA for the CDR3: TGTGCCAGCTCACTACTCTCCCCGGGGGAGTCCGGGGAGCTGTTTTTT. This codes for CASSLLSPGESGELFF.

There are many counts of this clonotype. This rearrangement joins TRBV11-2 to TRBJ1-5; D is ambiguous. Germline lookup yields CDR1 SGHAT and CDR2 FQNNGV. CDR3 length equals 18 residues. V lost 3 bases and J 9 bases, leaving 27 bases between the germline ends. CDR3 in amino acids: CASSLFGLGRGILAPQHF. CDR3 bases: TGTGCCAGCAGCTTGTTTGGGTTAGGCCGGGGAATTTTGGCGCCCCAGCATTTT.

This clonotype has a count of ten or more. V and J are TRBV20-1 and TRBJ2-1; perhaps TRBD1 as D (5 bases). Per the germline V gene, CDR1 is DFQATT and CDR2 is SNEGSKA (reference sequence). Deletions cut 1 base from V and 0 bases from J, with 16 bases between. CDR3 length: 17 residues. CDR3 nucleotides: TGCAGTGCTAGAGTAGTTCGTGGGGCGAGCTCCTACAATGAGCAGTTCTTC. Encoded protein: CSARVVRGASSYNEQFF.

This clonotype turned up a few times. V usage is TRBV12-3 or TRBV12-4 and J usage is TRBJ2-1, with 7 bases fitting TRBD2. This CDR3 spans 14 amino acids. Losses at the gene ends were 5 bases for V and 8 bases for J; bases not matched to a gene: 9. The CDR3 loop is CASSLRTSSDEQFF. The CDR3 DNA sequence: TGTGCCAGCAGTCTCAGGACTAGTTCTGATGAGCAGTTCTTC.